This T cell receptor (beta chain) was sequenced in a study of identical twins (dated by TCRdb to the mid-2010s). Regarding the study in general: To test whether fetal clonotypes persist, this study deep-sequenced TCR alpha and beta repertoires from monozygotic twins, from unrelated adults of various ages, and from cord blood. To rule out contamination, the twin experiments were replicated at different times with different library preparation protocols. Results and caveats for the whole study, not just this receptor: Zero-insertion analyses could be partly confounded by invariant T cells such as MAIT and iNKT, although diverse VJ usage argued against such confounding for most clonotypes. Conclusions relied on cross-sectional statistical analysis, since the same donors could not be followed over many years. Abundant cord blood beta clonotypes had fewer insertions, young adult naive repertoires showed a similar but weaker trend, and memory repertoires showed no such trend. Compared with coincidental sharing between unrelated individuals, out-of-frame TCR alpha sequences shared between twins had an excess of sequences with low generation probability. The excess sharing between twins in beta out-of-frame sequences was weaker because fewer shared sequences reduced the signal-to-noise ratio. In monozygotic twins, out-of-frame TCR alpha sharing was systematically underestimated by recombination models, although the models agreed with sharing between unrelated individuals.

The table lists this clonotype with a few counts. Its recognized antigen is unknown. It has no much larger one-base neighbor in the sample; base qualities were not kept. V is cut by 7 bases and J by 5 bases, and the space between the germline ends is 12 bases. CDR1 and CDR2 are drawn from the germline V gene: SGHRS, YFSETQ. The cysteine opens and the phenylalanine closes a CDR3 of 12 amino acids. This entry keeps only the CDR3 DNA: 36 bases, framed from base 1. The library was produced with 5' RACE. Instrument on record: Illumina HiSeq 2000. A universal primer binding site was added through template switching, and the final cDNA carried a unique molecular identifier so that TCR cDNA molecules could be counted accurately. Specific primers in the conserved constant-segment region were used to synthesize first-strand cDNA for the TCR alpha and beta chains. To control for contamination, every cDNA library was double barcoded, receiving both a SMART-Mk sample barcode and Illumina barcodes. Two successive PCR steps introduced TruSeq adapter sequences along with Illumina sample barcodes. TCR alpha and beta cDNA libraries were sequenced on the Illumina HiSeq platform with custom primers. Under the source paper's analysis protocol: MiGEC processed the raw reads to extract unique molecular identifiers, while MiXCR was used to determine the CDR3 positions. Recombination models were inferred per individual with the repgenHMM and IGoR tools using an EM algorithm. Shared clonotypes were analyzed with the tcR package in R, and sharing was normalized by the product of cloneset sizes. To study raw recombination without the effects of thymic and clonal selection, out-of-frame nonproductive sequences were analyzed. TCRdb applied fastp at Q25 and MiXCR to the public reads, then kept only in-frame beta chains. Entries that share a CDR3 protein sequence are merged under the most common genes and DNA. TCRdb assigned the V and J calls; the authors' analysis was not used. A total of around 280,000 distinct CDR3 sequences appear in this sample, roughly 8.6% of them only once. The ten largest clones take up less than 2.5% of the sample.

Every donor was a healthy Caucasian. Three pairs of female monozygotic twins, all aged about 18 to 30 years, made up the twin cohort. Miltenyi CD45RO+ enrichment and human naive T-cell isolation kits were used to isolate memory (CD45RO+) and naive T cells from PBMC. These data also formed part of another study, on yellow fever vaccine responses in identical twins. The second paper further reports: According to the authors, the vaccine-induced T cell response in identical twins seemed to be partly convergent and partly specific to each individual. The study precisely tracked vaccine-responding T cell clones in identical twins.

This clonotype was obtained from a woman aged 18-29 years in good health. Sequenced sample: memory (CD45RO+) T cells sorted from blood. The cell subset or site label, read with the paper, signifies: CD45RO+ enriched T cells. The chain is encoded by TRBV5-1 joined to TRBJ2-5; the D gene is perhaps TRBD2, on 6 matching bases. CDR3 reads: CASPTSTETQYF. The nucleotide sequence reads as follows: TGCGCCAGCCCCACTAGCACCGAGACCCAGTACTTC. With the portions outside the CDR3 filled from the reference TRBV5-1 and TRBJ2-5 genes, the complete variable region becomes KAGVTQTPRYLIKTRGQQVTLSCSPISGHRSVSWYQQTPGQGLQFLFEYFSETQRNKGNFPGRFSGRQFSNSRSEMNVSTLELGDSALYLCASPTSTETQYFGPGTRLLVL.